Sequencing of this T cell receptor (beta chain) was carried out in a study of human T cells and chemical hapten exposure. General study points: It should be noted that donors had alopecia, so their immune response may differ from healthy people's. DPC sensitization did not alter TCRs above 1 in 1000 frequency.

On this clonotype: Its antigen is unknown.

CDR3 length: 13 amino acids. Germline assignment: CDR1 MGHRA and CDR2 YSYEKL. V was trimmed by 0 bases and J by 4 bases, leaving 7 bases between them. Documented time point: patch test 1, 2 weeks after DPC sensitization. Treatment of the sample: therapeutic diphenylcyclopropenone sensitization with weekly scalp DPC. Patients had alopecia, were aged 18 to 70, and were not pregnant. Individual cDNA molecules received unique molecular identifiers in the library. TCRdb recomputed calls from the RACE reads with MiXCR, one row per CDR3 protein. Here the sample spans tens of thousands of distinct CDR3 sequences, 9.3% being singletons.

The receptor comes from a woman between 40 and 55 years old with alopecia areata. Some clones in this sample may be carry-over from other donors' samples. The chain recombines TRBV4-1 with TRBJ2-7; D may be TRBD1 (5 bases). The material sequenced was whole blood, taken in connection with sensitization to the hapten diphenylcyclopropenone (DPC). CDR3: CASSQDQGYEQYF. The CDR3 coding sequence is TGCGCCAGCAGCCAAGATCAGGGTTACGAGCAGTACTTC.